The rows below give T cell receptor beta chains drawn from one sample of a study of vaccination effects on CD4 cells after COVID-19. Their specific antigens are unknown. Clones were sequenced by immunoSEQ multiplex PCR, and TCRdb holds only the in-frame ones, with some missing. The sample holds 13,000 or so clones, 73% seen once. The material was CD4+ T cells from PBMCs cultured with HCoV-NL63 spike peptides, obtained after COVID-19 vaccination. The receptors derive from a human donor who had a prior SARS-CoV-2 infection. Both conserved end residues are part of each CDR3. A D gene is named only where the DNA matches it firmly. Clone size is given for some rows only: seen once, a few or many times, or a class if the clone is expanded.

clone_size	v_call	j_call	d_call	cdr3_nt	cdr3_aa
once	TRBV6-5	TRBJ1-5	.	TGTGCCACAGCGGACGGATACAATCAGCCCCAGCATTTT	CATADGYNQPQHF
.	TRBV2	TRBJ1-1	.	TGTGCCAGCGAGGGGCGGACGGCTGCTTTCTTT	CASEGRTAAFF
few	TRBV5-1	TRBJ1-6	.	TGCGCCAGCAGCTTGGTGGCCAGTGAACTCTCACCCCTCCACTTT	CASSLVASELSPLHF
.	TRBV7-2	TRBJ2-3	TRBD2	TGTGCCAGCAGCTTAACTAGCGGGGGGGCTGGAACAGATACGCAGTATTTT	CASSLTSGGAGTDTQYF
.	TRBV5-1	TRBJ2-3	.	TGCGCCAGCAGCTTGTCCCGTTTCACAGATACGCAGTATTTT	CASSLSRFTDTQYF
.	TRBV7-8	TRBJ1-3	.	TGTGCCAGCAGCTCATACAGGGTTCCTGGAAACACCATATATTTT	CASSSYRVPGNTIYF
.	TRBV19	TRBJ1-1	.	TGTGCCAGTAGTCCAATCTTACAGGTACTTACTTGGGGCACTGAAGCTTTCTTT	CASSPILQVLTWGTEAFF
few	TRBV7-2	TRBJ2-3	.	TGTGCCAGCAGCTTAGTCGTTTCCACAGATACGCAGTATTTT	CASSLVVSTDTQYF
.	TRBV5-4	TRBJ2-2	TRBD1	TGTGCCAGCAGCTCCGGGACAGGGAACACCGGGGAGCTGTTTTTT	CASSSGTGNTGELFF
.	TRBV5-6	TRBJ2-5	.	TGTGCCAGCAGCTTCACACTAACCGGGGCCGTCCAAGAGACCCAGTACTTC	CASSFTLTGAVQETQYF
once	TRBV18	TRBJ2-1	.	TGTGCCAGCTCACCACCTAGCGGTCCGCTCAGTGAGCAGTTCTTC	CASSPPSGPLSEQFF
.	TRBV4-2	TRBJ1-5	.	TGTGCCAGCAGCCAAGGCGCGGGGGTTGATCAGCCCCAGCATTTT	CASSQGAGVDQPQHF
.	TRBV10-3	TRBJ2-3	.	TGTGCCATCGGGCGCGGAGATACGCAGTATTTT	CAIGRGDTQYF
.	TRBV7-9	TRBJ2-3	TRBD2	TGTGCCAGCAGCTCTCGGGGGGTAGGCACAGATACGCAGTATTTT	CASSSRGVGTDTQYF
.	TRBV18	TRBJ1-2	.	TGTGCCAGCTCACCACTGGGAGGGAGCCGTGGCTACACCTTC	CASSPLGGSRGYTF
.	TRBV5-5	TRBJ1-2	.	TGTGCCAGCAGCTTGGACCGAGGGTACTATGGCTACACCTTC	CASSLDRGYYGYTF
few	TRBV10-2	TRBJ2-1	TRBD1	TGCGCCAGCAGTGAGTCGACAGGGTCCTTATTCTTC	CASSESTGSLFF
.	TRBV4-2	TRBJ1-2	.	TGTGCCAGCAGCCAAGATAGGGGACGGATCTATGGCTACACCTTC	CASSQDRGRIYGYTF
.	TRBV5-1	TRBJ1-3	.	TGCGCCAGCAGCTTGGGCCCCGGACAGTTCGGAAACACCATATATTTT	CASSLGPGQFGNTIYF
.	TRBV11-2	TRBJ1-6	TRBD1	TGTGCCAGCAGCTATGATACAGGGGGACGGACCCTCCACTTT	CASSYDTGGRTLHF